These 17 T cell receptor beta chains share one sample of origin, sequenced in a study of blood T cell repertoires in COVID-19. Sequencing used immunoSEQ multiplex PCR; TCRdb keeps in-frame clones, though not all of them. Found here are about 110,000 clones, 76% of them singletons; the top ten hold around 4%. The specimen was peripheral blood. Receptor source: a woman at least 80 years old with acute or convalescent COVID-19.

V gene TRBV2 combines with J gene TRBJ2-3, with TRBD2 identical over 9 bases. Germline loops: CDR1 SNHLY, CDR2 FYNNEI. The CDR3 sequence is 16 residues long. With V trimmed by 3 bases and J by 7 bases, 11 bases remained unmatched. The CDR3 sequence is CASSDGGGAISYTQYF. Here the CDR3 DNA reads TGTGCCAGCAGTGACGGCGGGGGGGCTATTTCGTATACGCAGTATTTT.

The chain uses TRBV5-1 and TRBJ2-2; weak D call: TRBD2 (7 bases). CDR3 length: 15 amino acids. Germline CDR1 and CDR2: SGHRS and YFSETQ. Trimming took 6 bases from V and 6 from J, leaving 18 bases between them. CDR3 protein: CASTGGSSGAGELFF. In nucleotides, the CDR3 is TGCGCCAGCACCGGGGGGTCCTCAGGGGCCGGGGAGCTGTTTTTT. Filled out from reference TRBV5-1 and TRBJ2-2, the complete variable domain reads KAGVTQTPRYLIKTRGQQVTLSCSPISGHRSVSWYQQTPGQGLQFLFEYFSETQRNKGNFPGRFSGRQFSNSRSEMNVSTLELGDSALYLCASTGGSSGAGELFFGEGSRLTVL.

The V gene is TRBV30, the J gene TRBJ2-7; D gene uncertain. The ends were cut back, 1 base at V and 3 bases at J, with 10 bases in the middle. The length of the CDR3 is 13 residues. Germline CDR1 and CDR2: GTSNPN and SVGIG (reference sequence). For the CDR3, the DNA is TGTGCCTGGAGTGGGGCCGGAAACTACGAGCAGTACTTC. Amino acids: CAWSGAGNYEQYF.

The V and J genes are TRBV18 and TRBJ2-7; no firm D call. The CDR3 contains 14 residues. CDR1 KGHSH and CDR2 LQKENI come from the germline V gene. Trimming left V 0 bases short and J 2 bases short, with 8 bases between. CDR3 residues: CASSPPGTTYEQYF. The CDR3 nucleotides read TGTGCCAGCTCACCACCGGGCACGACCTACGAGCAGTACTTC.

This chain connects TRBV7-2 to TRBJ2-5, with TRBD1 matching 7 bases. Germline V CDR1 and CDR2: SGHTA, FQGNSA. The CDR3 consists of 14 residues. The V segment lost 5 bases and the J segment 5 bases; nucleotides outside the gene matches: 8. The DNA of the CDR3 is TGTGCCAGCAGCACCCACAGGGGCGCGGAGACCCAGTACTTC. Encoded protein: CASSTHRGAETQYF.

In DNA form, the CDR3 reads TGTGCCAGCAGCGTAGAGGGGGTCGGTTCACCCCTCCACTTT. It specifies CASSVEGVGSPLHF. The chain recombines TRBV9 with TRBJ1-6; D possibly corresponds to TRBD1 (6 bases). Trimming took 0 bases from V and 9 from J, leaving 10 bases between them. The CDR3 loop spans 14 amino acids. The germline V gene has CDR1 SGDLS and CDR2 YYNGEE.

This clone was picked up one time. The V and J genes are TRBV19 and TRBJ1-3; the D gene is possibly TRBD1 (6 bases). Germline values: CDR1 LNHDA, CDR2 SQIVND (reference sequence). The CDR3 extends over 16 amino acids. Trimming stripped 5 bases from V and 0 bases from J, with 14 bases between. CDR3 sequence reads: CASSSRQATSGNTIYF. The CDR3 bases are TGTGCCAGTAGTTCCCGACAGGCAACCTCTGGAAACACCATATATTTT. Full variable domain (remainder filled in from reference TRBV19 and TRBJ1-3): DGGITQSPKYLFRKEGQNVTLSCEQNLNHDAMYWYRQDPGQGLRLIYYSQIVNDFQKGDIAEGYSVSREKKESFPLTVTSAQKNPTAFYLCASSSRQATSGNTIYFGEGSWLTVV.

The chain links TRBV2 to TRBJ1-1; TRBD1 agrees at 7 bases. The CDR3 has 14 residues. The V gene end was trimmed by 5 bases and the J gene end by 0 bases; junction bases not matched to a gene: 3. Germline values: CDR1 SNHLY, CDR2 FYNNEI. The CDR3 spells CASSLTGLNTEAFF. CDR3 DNA: TGTGCCAGCAGTTTGACAGGGTTGAACACTGAAGCTTTCTTT.

The chain links TRBV3-1 (or the pseudogene TRBV3-2) to TRBJ1-6; 7 positions match TRBD1. Germline V lookup: CDR1 LGHDT, CDR2 YNNKEL (reference sequence). This CDR3 has 13 residues. V was clipped by 2 bases and J by 10 bases; unmatched bases: 2. CDR3 loop: CASSQKGGSPLHF. The CDR3, as DNA: TGTGCCAGCAGCCAAAAAGGGGGCTCACCCCTCCACTTT.

The rearrangement uses TRBV5-1 and TRBJ2-3; 9 positions agree with TRBD2. CDR1 and CDR2 (germline): SGHRS, YFSETQ. With V trimmed by 3 bases and J by 0 bases, 8 bases remained unmatched. The CDR3 covers 17 residues. The CDR3 nucleotides are TGCGCCAGCAGCTGGGGCGACAGCGGGAGGAGCACAGATACGCAGTATTTT. As protein: CASSWGDSGRSTDTQYF.

The chain is built from TRBV30 and TRBJ1-1, with D possibly matching TRBD1 (5 bases). This CDR3 contains 11 residues. Germline CDR1 is GTSNPN and CDR2 is SVGIG (reference sequence). CDR3 sequence: CAAGLNTEAFF. CDR3 DNA sequence: TGTGCTGCGGGACTCAACACTGAAGCTTTCTTT.

J is TRBJ2-3 and V is TRBV11-2; the D is unclear. Deletions cut 3 bases from V and 6 bases from J, with 13 bases between. The V gene's germline CDR1 is SGHAT and CDR2 FQNNGV. This CDR3 has 14 amino acids. The CDR3 sequence: CASSFLGASDTQYF. The CDR3, as DNA: TGTGCCAGCAGCTTCCTAGGTGCTTCGGATACGCAGTATTTT.

This clone has more than one count but fewer than ten. The chain employs TRBV7-3 and TRBJ1-6; 9 bases align to TRBD1. The CDR3 runs 14 residues. Germline trimming cut 4 bases from V and 7 bases from J; bases unmatched to any gene: 2. The germline CDR1 and CDR2 sequences are SGHTA and FQGTGA. CDR3 sequence (DNA): TGTGCCAGCAGCTGGGGACAGGGAAATTCACCCCTCCACTTT. Protein sequence: CASSWGQGNSPLHF.

This clone has only a few counts. The V call is TRBV12-3 or TRBV12-4, the J call TRBJ1-1; 8 bases line up with TRBD1. CDR3 length equals 13 residues. The V segment lost 8 bases and the J segment 5 bases; nucleotides outside the gene matches: 7. The chain's CDR3 is CASFQGASTEAFF. The CDR3 coding sequence is TGTGCCAGCTTCCAGGGGGCGTCAACTGAAGCTTTCTTT.

This chain uses TRBV5-5 with TRBJ1-6, with a possible D match to TRBD1 (5 bases). Germline V gives CDR1 SGHKS, CDR2 YYEKEE (reference sequence). The ends were cut back, 0 bases at V and 10 bases at J, with 14 bases in the middle. The CDR3 is 15 amino acids. The CDR3 loop reads CASSLAAGEVSPLHF. CDR3 sequence (DNA): TGTGCCAGCAGCTTGGCGGCGGGGGAGGTCTCACCCCTCCACTTT.

The V call is TRBV27, the J call TRBJ1-4; no clear D gene. V lost 2 bases and J 4 bases, leaving 8 bases between the germline ends. This CDR3 has 14 amino acids. Germline assignment: CDR1 MNHEY and CDR2 SMNVEV (reference sequence). The CDR3 DNA is TGTGCCAGCAGTTTAAGGCGGAATAATGAAAAACTGTTTTTT. Its translation is CASSLRRNNEKLFF. The variable domain in full, with the rest retrieved from reference TRBV27 and TRBJ1-4, is EAQVTQNPRYLITVTGKKLTVTCSQNMNHEYMSWYRQDPGLGLRQIYYSMNVEVTDKGDVPEGYKVSRKEKRNFPLILESPSPNQTSLYFCASSLRRNNEKLFFGSGTQLSVL.

V and J are TRBV24-1 and TRBJ1-1, with D possibly TRBD1 on 5 matching bases. The germline V gene has CDR1 KGHDR and CDR2 SFDVKD. The CDR3 runs 13 residues. V was shortened by 7 bases and J by 4 bases, with 12 bases between the two germline ends. This CDR3 is CATRPTGGTEAFF. CDR3 nucleotide sequence: TGTGCCACCAGACCCACCGGGGGCACTGAAGCTTTCTTT.